A selection of T cell receptor beta chains follows, all from one sample in a study of T cells after yellow fever vaccination. TCRdb processed the 5' RACE reads anew with MiXCR; each CDR3 protein has one entry. This sample yields approximately 300,000 distinct CDR3 sequences, of which 10% to 15% are seen a single time; roughly 0.5% belongs to the top ten. Source: CD4+ T cells sorted from PBMCs, taken 45 days after the yellow fever booster vaccination. These receptor sequences come from a man aged 25 to 45 who received the YFV17D yellow fever vaccine. Each CDR3 is given without its conserved first and last residue. The order of the fields is V gene, J gene, CDR3 protein.

TRBV7-3	TRBJ2-2	ASSPNLNTGELF
TRBV7-8	TRBJ1-5	ASSLKRDPPNQPQH
TRBV7-2	TRBJ2-7	ASSLYLGLVDEQY
TRBV3-1	TRBJ2-3	ASSRLTTTDTQY
TRBV4-2	TRBJ2-4	ASRLRSEPGNIQY
TRBV18	TRBJ2-7	ASSLSQEYEQY
TRBV28	TRBJ2-7	ASGPPPSYEQY
TRBV5-5	TRBJ2-4	ASSFQAKNIQY
TRBV7-2	TRBJ2-5	ASSSPPRGTQY
TRBV2	TRBJ2-3	ASSELSAASTDTQY
TRBV12-3/TRBV12-4	TRBJ1-5	ASSIGTGVSNQPQH
TRBV7-9	TRBJ1-2	ASSFAADGGYT
TRBV5-1	TRBJ2-5	ASSPGGTLPLKQETQY
TRBV7-2	TRBJ2-2	ASSLVGPLNTGELF
TRBV18	TRBJ2-7	ASSPEDENSYEQY
TRBV12-3/TRBV12-4	TRBJ2-1	ASSEGLAKYNEQF
TRBV9	TRBJ2-3	ASSARDKGWDTQY
TRBV28	TRBJ2-2	ASSLGGGITGELF
TRBV12-3/TRBV12-4	TRBJ2-1	ASSEAGFYNEQF
TRBV29-1	TRBJ2-7	SVWLGDGAYEQY
TRBV7-9	TRBJ1-1	ASSLAPQTEAF
TRBV14	TRBJ2-3	ASSQGVIHTDTQY
TRBV20-1	TRBJ2-1	SARTGTQSHEQF
TRBV10-3	TRBJ2-1	AISETTTYNEQF
TRBV6-2/TRBV6-3	TRBJ2-1	AISYSRTNKFYNEQF
TRBV7-2	TRBJ2-5	ASSVLGETQY
TRBV5-6	TRBJ2-6	ASSLTTGGVRSGANVLT
TRBV18	TRBJ2-1	ASSPLARSWSYNEQF
TRBV20-1	TRBJ2-1	SADGTPGGVEQF
TRBV12-3/TRBV12-4	TRBJ2-3	ASSFGTAMQY
TRBV5-1	TRBJ2-1	ASSLGREAEQF
TRBV5-5	TRBJ2-7	ASSLGERFGSYEQY
TRBV15	TRBJ1-5	ATSRVLDRGNQPQR
TRBV12-3/TRBV12-4	TRBJ2-3	ASTKQGAGDTQY
TRBV12-3/TRBV12-4	TRBJ1-5	ASSFRGWSNQPQH
TRBV27	TRBJ2-7	ASSPSGLIGYEQY
TRBV2	TRBJ2-4	ASSAGTVGTIQY
TRBV29-1	TRBJ2-1	SVEPNPGQNGI
TRBV19	TRBJ2-1	ASVKKGSNEQF
TRBV5-1	TRBJ2-5	ASMKQGKETQY
TRBV10-2	TRBJ2-5	ASSERRPNQETQY
TRBV20-1	TRBJ2-1	SARGLAASYNEQF
TRBV20-1	TRBJ2-7	SASSGSEQY
TRBV19	TRBJ2-3	ASQSTDTQY
TRBV6-2/TRBV6-3	TRBJ1-5	ASTRLDRFNQPQH
TRBV5-1	TRBJ2-7	ASSFAGVGPPYEQY
TRBV3-1	TRBJ2-2	ASSPEQRAVHGELF
TRBV5-1	TRBJ2-1	ASSKGLAADNEQF
TRBV18	TRBJ2-7	ASSPPAGGGEQY
TRBV30	TRBJ1-1	AWCRQLNTEAF
TRBV7-2	TRBJ2-5	ASSSGLWGETQY
TRBV5-1	TRBJ2-2	ASSFGSRTNTGELF
TRBV20-1	TRBJ2-1	SASGTSGTHNEQF
TRBV20-1	TRBJ1-1	SASQGLNTEAF
TRBV12-5	TRBJ1-1	ASGLGTGGNTEAF
TRBV6-5	TRBJ1-1	ASSYGQVVDTEAF
TRBV5-1	TRBJ2-6	ASSLAVAGANVLT
TRBV27	TRBJ2-7	ASTQATLGTGHEQY